The T cell receptor beta chain under discussion was sequenced for a study of blood T cell repertoires in COVID-19 (dated by TCRdb to 2019 to 2021). Study-wide context: Samples from collaborators originated in the United States, Italy and Spain and spanned both the acute and convalescent phases of COVID-19. The sample metadata nearly always contained a de-identified subject ID, COVID-19 status, age in years and sex. Subjects who had been exposed to COVID-19, were actively infected with it, or had recovered from it provided the deeply sampled blood TCRbeta repertoires that made up the dataset. Samples were obtained from the ongoing ImmuneRACE study (first 160 participants) and from over 1,000 subjects provided by 6 global collaborators. Where HLA class I and class II types were available, the types were taken from metadata supplied by the sample provider, not from assay-based typing. The repertoires were released in a freely available public database meant as a resource for research on the immune response to SARS-CoV-2. The prospective study material was composed of cDNA or gDNA derived from T cells, B-cell-depleted T cells, or PBMCs. Overall study results and their limits: How much clinical and demographic metadata was included differed by source and by participant, and the metadata was provided uncurated.

TCRbeta CDR3 regions were amplified from genomic DNA by means of the immunoSEQ Assay, a bias-controlled multiplex PCR. The authors' pipeline ran thus. The number of nucleated cells in each sample was estimated by amplification of reference gene primers within the assay. To quantify the absolute abundance of each unique TCRbeta CDR3 rearrangement, sequence reads were collapsed and filtered. Productive Simpson clonality was computed per sample as the square root of Simpson's diversity index over productive rearrangements. The source is immuneACCESS, and TCRdb retained only in-frame sequences with V and J called. Part of the clones is not carried over; for the studies checked, unresolved V genes explain less than half of this, and the remainder is unexplained. The V and J calls and clone size come from that table; D and trimming were worked out from the DNA. This sample gives 110,000 or so clones in total; about 88% of them show up just once. In total, the top ten clones hold almost 8.5% of the sample.

A second Seattle source provided samples from volunteer blood donors who had recovered from COVID-19. The collaborating institutions used their own protocols to collect whole blood in K2EDTA tubes. For TCRbeta analysis, collaborators shipped samples as frozen whole blood, isolated PBMCs, or DNA extracted from either of those sample types. For this clone: Its cognate antigen has yet to be identified. Base qualities are not at hand, and no much larger clone is one base apart.

The sample was peripheral blood. The receptor was derived from a woman aged 70-85 years who had recovered from COVID-19.

The DNA sequence reads TGTGCCAGCAGCCCACGGCCAGGGGCAGGGACGTACGAGCAGTACTTC. Protein translation: CASSPRPGAGTYEQYF. The sequence links TRBV7-2 to TRBJ2-7; perhaps TRBD1 is the D gene, with 6 bases matching. CDR1 and CDR2 were assigned from the germline V gene as SGHTA and FQGNSA. Deletion took 5 bases off V and 4 bases off J, with a span of 21 bases between the germline ends. From the cysteine through the phenylalanine, the CDR3 covers 16 amino acids. Of all the DNA, just the CDR3 is kept, 48 bases in frame from base 1.